This TCR beta chain was sequenced during a study of cytomegalovirus exposure and HLA in healthy donors. While unrecorded immune exposures were likely, the donors were nominally healthy when sampled. CDR1 SGHTA and CDR2 FQGNSA come from the germline V gene. This CDR3 contains 14 residues. V gave up 2 bases and J gave up 5 bases, with 12 bases separating them. Primers for the PCR totalled 60 Vbeta and 13 Jbeta. Libraries were prepared by immunoSEQ multiplex PCR; TCRdb keeps only in-frame clonotypes and omits some of them. The listing records around 200,000 clones. Sequencing input: PBMCs. V is TRBV7-2 and J is TRBJ2-5; possibly TRBD2 for D (5 bases). This TCR was recovered from a woman aged 18-30 years in good health and CMV-seropositive. The CDR3 region is CASSLSKPGETQYF. The CDR3 DNA follows: TGTGCCAGCAGCTTAAGTAAACCGGGGGAGACCCAGTACTTC.